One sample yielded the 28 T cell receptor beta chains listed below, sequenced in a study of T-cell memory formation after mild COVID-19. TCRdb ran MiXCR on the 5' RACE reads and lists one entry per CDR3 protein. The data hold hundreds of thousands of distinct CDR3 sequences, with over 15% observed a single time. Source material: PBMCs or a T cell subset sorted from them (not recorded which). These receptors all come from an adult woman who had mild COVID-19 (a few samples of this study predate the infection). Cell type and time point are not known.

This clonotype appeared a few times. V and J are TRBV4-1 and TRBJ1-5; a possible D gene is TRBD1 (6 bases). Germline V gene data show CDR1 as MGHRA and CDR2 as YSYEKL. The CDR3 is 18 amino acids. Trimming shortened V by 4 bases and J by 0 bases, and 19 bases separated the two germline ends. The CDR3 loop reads CASSPSLQGWDSNQPQHF. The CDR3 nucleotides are TGCGCCAGCAGCCCGAGCTTACAGGGATGGGATAGCAATCAGCCCCAGCATTTT.

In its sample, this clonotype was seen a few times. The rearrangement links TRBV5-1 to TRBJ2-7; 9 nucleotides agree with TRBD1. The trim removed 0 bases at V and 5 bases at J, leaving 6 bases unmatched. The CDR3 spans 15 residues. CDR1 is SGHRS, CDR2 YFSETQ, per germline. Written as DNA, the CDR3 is TGCGCCAGCAGCTTGGGCGGGACAGGGACCGACGAGCAGTACTTC. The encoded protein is CASSLGGTGTDEQYF.

In DNA form, the CDR3 reads TGTGCCAGCGGATTGGAGGGGATGGCCGGGGAGCTGTTTTTT. This translates into CASGLEGMAGELFF. This chain links TRBV12-3 or TRBV12-4 with TRBJ2-2; D possibly corresponds to TRBD2 (6 bases). The CDR3 consists of 14 residues. Trimming pared 8 bases from V and 6 bases from J, leaving 16 bases between.

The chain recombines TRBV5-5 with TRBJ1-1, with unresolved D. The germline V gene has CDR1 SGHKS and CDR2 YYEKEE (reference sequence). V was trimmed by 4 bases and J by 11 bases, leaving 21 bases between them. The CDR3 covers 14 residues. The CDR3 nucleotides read TGTGCCAGCAGCCCAACGAGAGTCAGCGGGGAGGCTTTCTTT. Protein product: CASSPTRVSGEAFF.

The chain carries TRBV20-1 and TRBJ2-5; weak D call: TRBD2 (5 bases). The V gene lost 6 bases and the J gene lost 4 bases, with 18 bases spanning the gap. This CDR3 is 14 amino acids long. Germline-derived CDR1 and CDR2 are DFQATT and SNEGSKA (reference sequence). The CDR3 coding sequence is TGCAGTGCACTGAACGGGGTTTGGGGAGAGACCCAGTACTTC. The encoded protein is CSALNGVWGETQYF.

For the CDR3, the DNA is TGTGCCAGTAACCCCGGGACTAGCGGGATGACCGGGGAGCTGTTTTTT. Translating gives CASNPGTSGMTGELFF. This chain joins TRBV19 and TRBJ2-2; 13 positions match TRBD2. Germline V gene sequence: CDR1 LNHDA, CDR2 SQIVND (reference sequence). V shed 7 bases, J shed 5 bases, and the junction held 7 bases outside the gene matches. The CDR3 spans 16 residues.

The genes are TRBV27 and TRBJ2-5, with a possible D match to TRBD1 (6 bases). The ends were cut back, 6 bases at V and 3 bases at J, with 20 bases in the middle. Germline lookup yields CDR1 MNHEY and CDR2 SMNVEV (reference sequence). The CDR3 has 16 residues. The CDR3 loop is CASRRDPGVWEETQYF. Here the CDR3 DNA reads TGTGCCAGCAGGAGAGACCCAGGGGTTTGGGAAGAGACCCAGTACTTC.

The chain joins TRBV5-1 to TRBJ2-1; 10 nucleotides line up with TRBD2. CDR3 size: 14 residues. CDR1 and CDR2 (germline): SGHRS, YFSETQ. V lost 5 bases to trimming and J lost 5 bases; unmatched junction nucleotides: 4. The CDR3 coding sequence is TGCGCCAGCAGAGTACTAGCGGGGCACAATGAGCAGTTCTTC. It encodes CASRVLAGHNEQFF.

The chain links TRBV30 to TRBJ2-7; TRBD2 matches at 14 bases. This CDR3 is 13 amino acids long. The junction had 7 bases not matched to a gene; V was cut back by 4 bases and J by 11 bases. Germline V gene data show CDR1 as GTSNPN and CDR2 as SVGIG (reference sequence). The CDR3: CAWTRTSGGRKYF. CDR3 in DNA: TGTGCCTGGACTCGGACTAGCGGGGGGCGAAAGTACTTC.

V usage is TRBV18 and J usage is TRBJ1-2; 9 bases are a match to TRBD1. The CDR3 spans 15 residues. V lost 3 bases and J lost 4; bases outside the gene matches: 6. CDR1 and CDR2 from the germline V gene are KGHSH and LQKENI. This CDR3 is CASSPGTGRAYGYTF. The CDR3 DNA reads TGTGCCAGCTCACCCGGGACAGGGCGGGCCTATGGCTACACCTTC.

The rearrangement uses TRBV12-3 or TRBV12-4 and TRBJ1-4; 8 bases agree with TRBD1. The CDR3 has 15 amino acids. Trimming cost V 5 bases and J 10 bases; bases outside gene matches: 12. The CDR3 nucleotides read TGTGCCAGCAGTCTAGGGGGACAGGCCCCAGTAAAACTGTTTTTT. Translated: CASSLGGQAPVKLFF.

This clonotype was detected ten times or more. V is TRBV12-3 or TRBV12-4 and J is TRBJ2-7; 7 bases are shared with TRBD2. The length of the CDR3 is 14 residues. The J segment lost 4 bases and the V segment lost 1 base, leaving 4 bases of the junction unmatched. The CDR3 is CASSLGASGYEQYF. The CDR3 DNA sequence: TGTGCCAGCAGTTTAGGGGCTAGCGGTTACGAGCAGTACTTC.

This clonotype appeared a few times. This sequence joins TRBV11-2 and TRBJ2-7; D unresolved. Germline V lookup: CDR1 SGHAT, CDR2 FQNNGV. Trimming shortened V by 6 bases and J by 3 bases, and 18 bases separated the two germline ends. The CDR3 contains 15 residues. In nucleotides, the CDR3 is TGTGCCAGCAGTTATTATAGTGATCGTGGCTACGAGCAGTACTTC. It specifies CASSYYSDRGYEQYF. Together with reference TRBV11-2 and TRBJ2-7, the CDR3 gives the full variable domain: EAGVAQSPRYKIIEKRQSVAFWCNPISGHATLYWYQQILGQGPKLLIQFQNNGVVDDSQLPKDRFSAERLKGVDSTLKIQPAKLEDSAVYLCASSYYSDRGYEQYFGPGTRLTVT.

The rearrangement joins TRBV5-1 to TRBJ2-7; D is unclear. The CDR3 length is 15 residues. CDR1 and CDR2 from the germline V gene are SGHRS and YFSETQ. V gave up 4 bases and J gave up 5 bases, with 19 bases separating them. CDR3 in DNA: TGCGCCAGCAGCGAGAGTTGGGGTCAAGGCGACGAGCAGTACTTC. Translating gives CASSESWGQGDEQYF.

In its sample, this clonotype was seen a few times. In nucleotides, the CDR3 is TGTGCCAGCAGACCGTCCCATCTGACCCCGGACACCGGGGAGCTGTTTTTT. Residues: CASRPSHLTPDTGELFF. This sequence joins TRBV6-1 and TRBJ2-2; no definite D call. Germline values: CDR1 MNHNS, CDR2 SASEGT. The CDR3 is made up of 17 amino acids. V was pared by 6 bases and J by 3 bases, with 20 bases between.

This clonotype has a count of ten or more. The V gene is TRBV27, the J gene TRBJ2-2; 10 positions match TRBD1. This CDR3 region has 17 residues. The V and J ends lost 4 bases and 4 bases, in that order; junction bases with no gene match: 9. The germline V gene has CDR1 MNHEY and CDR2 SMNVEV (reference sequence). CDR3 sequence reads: CASSWTGGSVLTGELFF. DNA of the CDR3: TGTGCCAGCAGTTGGACAGGGGGTTCCGTTCTCACCGGGGAGCTGTTTTTT.

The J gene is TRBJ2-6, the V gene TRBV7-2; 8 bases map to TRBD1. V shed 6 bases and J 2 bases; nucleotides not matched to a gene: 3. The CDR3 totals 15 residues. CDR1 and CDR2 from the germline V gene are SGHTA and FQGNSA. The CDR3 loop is CASRPGGPGANVLTF. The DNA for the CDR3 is TGTGCCAGCAGACCAGGGGGCCCTGGGGCCAACGTCCTGACTTTC.

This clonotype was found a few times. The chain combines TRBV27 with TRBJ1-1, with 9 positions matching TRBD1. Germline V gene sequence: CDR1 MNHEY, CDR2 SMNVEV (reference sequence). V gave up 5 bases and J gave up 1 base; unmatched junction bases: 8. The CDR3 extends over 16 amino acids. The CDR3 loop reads CASSEYTGGANTEAFF. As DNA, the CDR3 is TGTGCCAGCAGTGAATATACAGGGGGCGCGAACACTGAAGCTTTCTTT.

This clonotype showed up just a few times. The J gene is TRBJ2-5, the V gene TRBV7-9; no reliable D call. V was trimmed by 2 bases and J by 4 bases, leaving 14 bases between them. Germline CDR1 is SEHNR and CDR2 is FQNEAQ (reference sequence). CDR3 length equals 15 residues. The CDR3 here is CASSLPGRSPETQYF. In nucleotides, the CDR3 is TGTGCCAGCAGCTTACCCGGCCGGTCCCCAGAGACCCAGTACTTC.

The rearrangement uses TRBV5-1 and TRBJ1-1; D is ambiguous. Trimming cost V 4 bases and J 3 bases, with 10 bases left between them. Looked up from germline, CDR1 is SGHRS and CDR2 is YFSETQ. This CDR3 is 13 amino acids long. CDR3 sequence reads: CASSRSGYTEAFF. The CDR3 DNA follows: TGCGCCAGCAGCCGTTCGGGGTACACTGAAGCTTTCTTT.

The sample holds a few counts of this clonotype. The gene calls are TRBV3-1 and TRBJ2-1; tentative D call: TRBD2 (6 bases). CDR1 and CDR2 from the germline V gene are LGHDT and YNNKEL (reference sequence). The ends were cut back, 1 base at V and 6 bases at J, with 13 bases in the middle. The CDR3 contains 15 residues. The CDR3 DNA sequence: TGTGCCAGCAGCCAAGGGGCGGGGTCAATCAATGAGCAGTTCTTC. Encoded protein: CASSQGAGSINEQFF.

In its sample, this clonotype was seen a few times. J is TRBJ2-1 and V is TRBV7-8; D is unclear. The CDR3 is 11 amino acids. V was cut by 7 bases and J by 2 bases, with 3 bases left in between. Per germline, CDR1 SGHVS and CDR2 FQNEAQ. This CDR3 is CASTTYNEQFF. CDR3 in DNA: TGTGCCAGCACCACCTACAATGAGCAGTTCTTC.

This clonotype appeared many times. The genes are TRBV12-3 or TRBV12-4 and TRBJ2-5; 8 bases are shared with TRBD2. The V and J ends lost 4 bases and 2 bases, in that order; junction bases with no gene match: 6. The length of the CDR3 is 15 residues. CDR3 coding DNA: TGTGCCAGCAGTTCGGTAGCGGGACCACAAGAGACCCAGTACTTC. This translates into CASSSVAGPQETQYF.

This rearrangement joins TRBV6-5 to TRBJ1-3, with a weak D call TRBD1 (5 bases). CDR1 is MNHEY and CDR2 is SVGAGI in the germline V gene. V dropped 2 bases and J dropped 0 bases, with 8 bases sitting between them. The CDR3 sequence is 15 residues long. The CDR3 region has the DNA TGTGCCAGCAGTTACCAGGGATCCTCTGGAAACACCATATATTTT. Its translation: CASSYQGSSGNTIYF.

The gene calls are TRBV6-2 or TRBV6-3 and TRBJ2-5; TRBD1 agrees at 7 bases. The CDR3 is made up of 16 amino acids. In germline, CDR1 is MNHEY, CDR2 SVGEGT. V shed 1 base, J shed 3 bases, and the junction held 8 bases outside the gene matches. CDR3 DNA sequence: TGTGCCAGCAGTTACTTGACAGGGAACACTAAAGAGACCCAGTACTTC. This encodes CASSYLTGNTKETQYF.

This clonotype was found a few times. As DNA, the CDR3 is TGTGCCAGCAGCGTAGATGGCAGGTCCACCGGGGAGCTGTTTTTT. Translation: CASSVDGRSTGELFF. V is TRBV9 and J is TRBJ2-2; no definite D call. Germline CDR1 SGDLS, CDR2 YYNGEE. Trimming removed 0 bases at V and 4 bases at J, with 10 bases between. The CDR3 runs 15 residues.

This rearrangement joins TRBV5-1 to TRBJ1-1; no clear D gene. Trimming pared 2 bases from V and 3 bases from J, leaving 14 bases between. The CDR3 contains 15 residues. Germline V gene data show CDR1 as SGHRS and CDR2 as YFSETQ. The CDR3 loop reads CASSLWRSADTEAFF. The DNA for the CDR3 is TGCGCCAGCAGCTTATGGAGGTCGGCGGACACTGAAGCTTTCTTT.

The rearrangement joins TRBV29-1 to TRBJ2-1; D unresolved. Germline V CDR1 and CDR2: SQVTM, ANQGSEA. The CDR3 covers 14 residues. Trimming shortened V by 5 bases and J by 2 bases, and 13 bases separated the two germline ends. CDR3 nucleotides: TGCAGCGTTATAGCCTGGGAAACCTACAATGAGCAGTTCTTC. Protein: CSVIAWETYNEQFF.